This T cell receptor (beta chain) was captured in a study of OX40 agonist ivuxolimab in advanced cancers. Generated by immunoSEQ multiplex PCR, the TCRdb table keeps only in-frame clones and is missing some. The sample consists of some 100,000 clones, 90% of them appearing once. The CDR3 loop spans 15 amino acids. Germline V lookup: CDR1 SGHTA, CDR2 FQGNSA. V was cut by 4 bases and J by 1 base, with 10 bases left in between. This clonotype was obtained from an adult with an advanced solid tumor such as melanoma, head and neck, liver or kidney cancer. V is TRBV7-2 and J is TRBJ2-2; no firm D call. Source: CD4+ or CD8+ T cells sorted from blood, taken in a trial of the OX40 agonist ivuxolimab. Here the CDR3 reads CASSSSSLNTGELFF. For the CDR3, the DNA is TGTGCCAGCAGCTCCTCGAGTCTGAACACCGGGGAGCTGTTTTTT.